Each of the 18 T cell receptor beta chains below was sequenced from the same sample in a study of chemoradiotherapy in HPV16-positive cancers (dated 2022 in TCRdb). Library generation was performed with the immunoSEQ multiplex PCR assay. As stored in TCRdb, this immuneACCESS dataset retains in-frame rearrangements with V and J assigned. A fraction of the clones does not appear; measured against another copy, unresolved V genes explain less than half of the discrepancy, and the remainder lacks a known reason. The sample table records about 14,000 clones; roughly 74% of these occur just once. About 9.1% of the sample rests with the top ten. Specimen collection occurred from a patient who underwent chemoradiotherapy. The receptors come from a human donor with HPV-associated anogenital cancer.

This clone was counted a single time. The V and J genes are TRBV7-8 and TRBJ2-1, with D uncertain. CDR3 size: 13 residues. V was cut by 5 bases and J by 4 bases, with 9 bases left in between. Per germline, CDR1 SGHVS and CDR2 FQNEAQ. The CDR3 DNA sequence: TGTGCCAGCAGCGGTCAGAGATACAATGAGCAGTTCTTC. Translating it yields CASSGQRYNEQFF.

The CDR3 nucleotides are TGTGCCAGCAGCTCAGAACAGGGTTGCAATCAGCCCCAGCATTTT. It yields the protein CASSSEQGCNQPQHF. The rearrangement joins TRBV11-3 to TRBJ1-5; possible D gene TRBD1, 6 bases. Germline assignment: CDR1 SGHNT and CDR2 YENEEA. V lost 4 bases and J lost 2, with 12 bases in between. This CDR3 has 15 residues.

This clone was seen a few times. This chain joins TRBV21-1 and TRBJ2-7; TRBD2, the table's D call, lacks a check against the DNA. TRBV21-1 is marked as a pseudogene. This CDR3 comprises 15 residues. CDR3 coding DNA: TGTGCCAGCAGAGGACTAGCGGGCGTGTCGGACGAGCAGTACTTC. It is translated as CASRGLAGVSDEQYF.

In its sample, this clone was seen a few times. This rearrangement joins TRBV7-2 to TRBJ2-2; TRBD1 matches 9 bases. The CDR3 consists of 15 residues. Germline CDR1 SGHTA, CDR2 FQGNSA. V was clipped by 2 bases and J by 6 bases; unmatched bases: 4. This CDR3 reads CASSLRDRESGELFF. As DNA, the CDR3 is TGTGCCAGCAGCTTAAGGGACAGGGAATCCGGGGAGCTGTTTTTT.

The chain combines TRBV7-8 with TRBJ2-2; no definite D call. Germline assignment: CDR1 SGHVS and CDR2 FQNEAQ. The CDR3 has 12 residues. V was cut by 1 base and J by 3 bases, with 0 bases left in between. CDR3: CASSLDTGELFF. CDR3 in DNA: TGTGCCAGCAGCTTAGACACCGGGGAGCTGTTTTTT.

V gene TRBV19 combines with J gene TRBJ1-2; no clear D gene. Germline-derived CDR1 and CDR2 are LNHDA and SQIVND (reference sequence). This CDR3 contains 13 residues. V was clipped by 3 bases and J by 5 bases, with 10 bases between them. The CDR3 coding sequence is TGTGCCAGTAGTATTGATGGTCGGTATGGCTACACCTTC. Amino acids: CASSIDGRYGYTF.

The table lists this clone with a count of one. This sequence joins TRBV5-1 and TRBJ1-3; a possible D gene is TRBD1 (5 bases). The CDR3 contains 14 residues. The V gene lost 6 bases and the J gene lost 0 bases, with 10 bases spanning the gap. CDR1 and CDR2 (germline): SGHRS, YFSETQ. In nucleotides, the CDR3 is TGCGCCAGCAAGGACACTTTCTCTGGAAACACCATATATTTT. This codes for CASKDTFSGNTIYF.

This sequence joins TRBV19 and TRBJ1-2; possible D gene TRBD1, 5 bases. Trimming removed 3 bases at V and 4 bases at J, with 15 bases between. Germline assignment: CDR1 LNHDA and CDR2 SQIVND (reference sequence). The CDR3 is made up of 15 amino acids. The CDR3 loop reads CASSILEQVIYGYTF. CDR3 sequence (DNA): TGTGCCAGTAGTATTCTAGAACAGGTGATCTATGGCTACACCTTC.

This chain connects TRBV2 to TRBJ2-7; perhaps TRBD2 as D (6 bases). Trimming shortened V by 6 bases and J by 6 bases, and 9 bases separated the two germline ends. The CDR3 is 11 amino acids. Germline V gives CDR1 SNHLY, CDR2 FYNNEI. CDR3 DNA: TGTGCCAGCAGACGGGAGCGCGAGCAGTACTTC. Residues: CASRREREQYF.

V gene TRBV28 combines with J gene TRBJ2-5; D is uncertain. This CDR3 contains 14 residues. Germline V lookup: CDR1 MDHEN, CDR2 SYDVKM. V gave up 6 bases and J gave up 1 base, with 12 bases separating them. CDR3 nucleotides: TGTGCCAGCAGCACGCTCGCGATCCAAGAGACCCAGTACTTC. This gives the protein CASSTLAIQETQYF. Together with reference TRBV28 and TRBJ2-5, the CDR3 gives the full variable domain: DVKVTQSSRYLVKRTGEKVFLECVQDMDHENMFWYRQDPGLGLRLIYFSYDVKMKEKGDIPEGYSVSREKKERFSLILESASTNQTSMYLCASSTLAIQETQYFGPGTRLLVL.

The gene calls are TRBV5-1 and TRBJ2-2; no firm D call. This CDR3 has 15 residues. Germline CDR1 is SGHRS and CDR2 is YFSETQ. Trimming cost V 0 bases and J 4 bases, with 10 bases left between them. The CDR3, as DNA: TGCGCCAGCAGCTTGGAGGGCACCCCCACCGGGGAGCTGTTTTTT. Residues: CASSLEGTPTGELFF.

J is TRBJ2-5 and V is TRBV5-1; D possibly corresponds to TRBD2 (6 bases). This CDR3 region has 15 residues. The germline CDR1 and CDR2 sequences are SGHRS and YFSETQ. V lost 2 bases and J lost 2, with 13 bases in between. The CDR3 reads CASSFTGEPQETQYF. The CDR3 coding sequence is TGCGCCAGCAGCTTCACGGGAGAGCCACAAGAGACCCAGTACTTC. The full variable domain, in which reference TRBV5-1 and TRBJ2-5 provide the parts outside the CDR3, is KAGVTQTPRYLIKTRGQQVTLSCSPISGHRSVSWYQQTPGQGLQFLFEYFSETQRNKGNFPGRFSGRQFSNSRSEMNVSTLELGDSALYLCASSFTGEPQETQYFGPGTRLLVL.

V usage is TRBV5-5 and J usage is TRBJ1-2; unclear D gene. This CDR3 is built from 13 residues. CDR1 is SGHKS, CDR2 YYEKEE, per germline (reference sequence). V gave up 2 bases and J gave up 7 bases, with 12 bases separating them. CDR3 loop: CASSFMTSRGYTF. The CDR3 bases are TGTGCCAGCAGCTTTATGACTAGTCGTGGCTACACCTTC.

The chain couples TRBV28 to TRBJ2-1; D is unresolved. Trimming pared 1 base from V and 0 bases from J, leaving 7 bases between. Per the germline V gene, CDR1 is MDHEN and CDR2 is SYDVKM. The CDR3 is made up of 15 amino acids. The CDR3 here is CASSLYKSSYNEQFF. CDR3 nucleotides: TGTGCCAGCAGTTTATATAAGAGCTCCTACAATGAGCAGTTCTTC.

The genes are TRBV13 and TRBJ1-3, with D unresolved. The length of the CDR3 is 17 residues. Per the germline V gene, CDR1 is PRHDT and CDR2 is FYEKMQ (reference sequence). Trimming cost V 5 bases and J 3 bases, with 20 bases left between them. DNA for the CDR3: TGTGCCAGCAGCCCGAACCTTCAGAGCCTCTTTGGAAACACCATATATTTT. Its protein is CASSPNLQSLFGNTIYF.

The table lists this clone with a few counts. This sequence joins TRBV6-1 and TRBJ2-6; 8 positions match TRBD1. V lost 4 bases to trimming and J lost 1 base; unmatched junction nucleotides: 9. The germline V gene encodes CDR1 MNHNS and CDR2 SASEGT. There are 18 residues in the CDR3. For the CDR3, the DNA is TGTGCCAGCAGTGCGAAACAGGGGGGCCTATCTGGGGCCAACGTCCTGACTTTC. Translating it yields CASSAKQGGLSGANVLTF.

DNA of the CDR3: TGCAGCGTTGGAGTTGGAAACACCATATATTTT. Amino acid sequence: CSVGVGNTIYF. The chain is built from TRBV29-1 and TRBJ1-3; D gene ambiguous. Germline lookup yields CDR1 SQVTM and CDR2 ANQGSEA. With 4 bases removed from V and 3 bases from J, the gap between germline ends came to 4 bases. This CDR3 is built from 11 residues.

The chain couples TRBV2 to TRBJ1-1; perhaps TRBD1 as D (6 bases). Germline assignment: CDR1 SNHLY and CDR2 FYNNEI. V was pared by 6 bases and J by 7 bases, with 12 bases between. This CDR3 contains 12 residues. CDR3 bases: TGTGCCAGCAGCGCCAACAGGGATGAAGCTTTCTTT. Encoded protein: CASSANRDEAFF.